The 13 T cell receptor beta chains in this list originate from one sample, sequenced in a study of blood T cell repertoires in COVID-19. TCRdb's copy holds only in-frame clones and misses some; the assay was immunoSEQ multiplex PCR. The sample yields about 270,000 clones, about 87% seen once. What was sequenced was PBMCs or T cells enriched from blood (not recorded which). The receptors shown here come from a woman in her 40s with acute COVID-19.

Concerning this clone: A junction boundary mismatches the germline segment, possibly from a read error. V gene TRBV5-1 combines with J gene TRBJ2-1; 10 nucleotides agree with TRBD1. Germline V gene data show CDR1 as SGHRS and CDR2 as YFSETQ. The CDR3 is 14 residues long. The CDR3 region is CASSSFAGGQGNLF. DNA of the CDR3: TGCGCCAGCAGCTCCTTCGCAGGGGGACAGGGGAACCTCTTC.

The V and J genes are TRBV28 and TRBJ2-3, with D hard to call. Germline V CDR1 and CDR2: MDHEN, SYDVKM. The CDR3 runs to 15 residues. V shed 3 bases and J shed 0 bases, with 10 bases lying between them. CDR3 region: CASSFGETSTDTQYF. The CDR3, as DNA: TGTGCCAGCAGTTTTGGCGAGACTAGCACAGATACGCAGTATTTT.

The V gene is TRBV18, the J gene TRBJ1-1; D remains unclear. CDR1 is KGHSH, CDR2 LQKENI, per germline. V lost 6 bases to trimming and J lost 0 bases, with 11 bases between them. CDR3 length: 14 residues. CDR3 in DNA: TGTGCCAGCTCCGCGGCGGCGTTGAACACTGAAGCTTTCTTT. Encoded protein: CASSAAALNTEAFF.

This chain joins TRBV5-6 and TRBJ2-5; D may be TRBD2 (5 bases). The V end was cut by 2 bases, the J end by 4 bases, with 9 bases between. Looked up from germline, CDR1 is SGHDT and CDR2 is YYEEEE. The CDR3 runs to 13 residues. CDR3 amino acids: CASSFKGGETQYF. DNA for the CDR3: TGTGCCAGCAGCTTCAAAGGAGGAGAGACCCAGTACTTC.

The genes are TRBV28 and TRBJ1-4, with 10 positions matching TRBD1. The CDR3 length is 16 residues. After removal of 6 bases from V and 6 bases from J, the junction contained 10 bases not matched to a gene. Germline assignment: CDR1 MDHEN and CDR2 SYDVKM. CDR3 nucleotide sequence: TGTGCCAGCAGGCGATATACCGGGACAGGGGATGAAAAACTGTTTTTT. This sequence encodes CASRRYTGTGDEKLFF.

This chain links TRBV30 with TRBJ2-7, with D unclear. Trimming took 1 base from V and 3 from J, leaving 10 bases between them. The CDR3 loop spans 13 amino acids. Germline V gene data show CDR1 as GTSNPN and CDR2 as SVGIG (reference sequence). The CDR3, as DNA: TGTGCCTGGAGTGCCAGTAACCTCTACGAGCAGTACTTC. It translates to CAWSASNLYEQYF.

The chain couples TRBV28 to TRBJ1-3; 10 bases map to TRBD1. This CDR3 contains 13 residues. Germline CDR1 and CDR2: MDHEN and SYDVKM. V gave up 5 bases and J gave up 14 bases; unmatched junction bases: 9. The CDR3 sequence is CASSLTGQGTLYF. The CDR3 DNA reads TGTGCCAGCAGTCTAACGGGACAGGGGACGTTATATTTT.

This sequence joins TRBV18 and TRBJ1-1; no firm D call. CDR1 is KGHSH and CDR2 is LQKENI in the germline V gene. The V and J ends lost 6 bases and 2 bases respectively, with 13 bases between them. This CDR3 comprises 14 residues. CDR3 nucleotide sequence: TGTGCCAGCTCTATTGCGGTGCTCAACACTGAAGCTTTCTTT. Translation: CASSIAVLNTEAFF.

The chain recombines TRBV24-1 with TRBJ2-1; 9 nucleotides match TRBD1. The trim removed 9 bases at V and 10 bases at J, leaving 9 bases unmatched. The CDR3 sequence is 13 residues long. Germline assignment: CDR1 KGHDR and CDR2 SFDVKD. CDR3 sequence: CATGQGTGLEQFF. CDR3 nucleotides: TGTGCCACCGGACAGGGGACCGGCCTCGAGCAGTTCTTC.

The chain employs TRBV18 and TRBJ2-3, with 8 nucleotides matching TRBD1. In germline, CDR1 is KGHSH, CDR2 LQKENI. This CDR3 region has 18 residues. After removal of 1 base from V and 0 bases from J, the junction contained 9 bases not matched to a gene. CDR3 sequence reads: CASSPRVRDRTSTDTQYF. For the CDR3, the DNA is TGTGCCAGCTCACCACGGGTCAGGGACAGGACTAGCACAGATACGCAGTATTTT. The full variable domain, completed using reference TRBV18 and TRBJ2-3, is NAGVMQNPRHLVRRRGQEARLRCSPMKGHSHVYWYRQLPEEGLKFMVYLQKENIIDESGMPKERFSAEFPKEGPSILRIQQVVRGDSAAYFCASSPRVRDRTSTDTQYFGPGTRLTVL.

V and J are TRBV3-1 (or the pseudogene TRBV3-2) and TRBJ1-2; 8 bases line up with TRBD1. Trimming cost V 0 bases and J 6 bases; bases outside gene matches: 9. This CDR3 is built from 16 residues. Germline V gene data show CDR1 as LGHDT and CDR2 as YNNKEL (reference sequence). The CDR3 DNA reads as TGTGCCAGCAGCCAAGATGGTTTTTGGGACAGGAATGGCTACACCTTC. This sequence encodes CASSQDGFWDRNGYTF.

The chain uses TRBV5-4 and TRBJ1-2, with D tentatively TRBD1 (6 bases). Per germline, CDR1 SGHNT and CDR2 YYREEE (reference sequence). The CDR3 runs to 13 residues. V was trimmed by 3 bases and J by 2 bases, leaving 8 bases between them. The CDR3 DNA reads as TGTGCCAGCAGCTCCGGACAGAACTATGGCTACACCTTC. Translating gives CASSSGQNYGYTF.

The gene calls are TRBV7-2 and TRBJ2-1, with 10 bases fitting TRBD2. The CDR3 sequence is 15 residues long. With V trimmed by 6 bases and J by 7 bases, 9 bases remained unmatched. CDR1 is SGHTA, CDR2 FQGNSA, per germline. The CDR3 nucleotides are TGTGCCAGCAGAACAGCGGGAGGGAGACGAAATGAGCAGTTCTTC. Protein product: CASRTAGGRRNEQFF.